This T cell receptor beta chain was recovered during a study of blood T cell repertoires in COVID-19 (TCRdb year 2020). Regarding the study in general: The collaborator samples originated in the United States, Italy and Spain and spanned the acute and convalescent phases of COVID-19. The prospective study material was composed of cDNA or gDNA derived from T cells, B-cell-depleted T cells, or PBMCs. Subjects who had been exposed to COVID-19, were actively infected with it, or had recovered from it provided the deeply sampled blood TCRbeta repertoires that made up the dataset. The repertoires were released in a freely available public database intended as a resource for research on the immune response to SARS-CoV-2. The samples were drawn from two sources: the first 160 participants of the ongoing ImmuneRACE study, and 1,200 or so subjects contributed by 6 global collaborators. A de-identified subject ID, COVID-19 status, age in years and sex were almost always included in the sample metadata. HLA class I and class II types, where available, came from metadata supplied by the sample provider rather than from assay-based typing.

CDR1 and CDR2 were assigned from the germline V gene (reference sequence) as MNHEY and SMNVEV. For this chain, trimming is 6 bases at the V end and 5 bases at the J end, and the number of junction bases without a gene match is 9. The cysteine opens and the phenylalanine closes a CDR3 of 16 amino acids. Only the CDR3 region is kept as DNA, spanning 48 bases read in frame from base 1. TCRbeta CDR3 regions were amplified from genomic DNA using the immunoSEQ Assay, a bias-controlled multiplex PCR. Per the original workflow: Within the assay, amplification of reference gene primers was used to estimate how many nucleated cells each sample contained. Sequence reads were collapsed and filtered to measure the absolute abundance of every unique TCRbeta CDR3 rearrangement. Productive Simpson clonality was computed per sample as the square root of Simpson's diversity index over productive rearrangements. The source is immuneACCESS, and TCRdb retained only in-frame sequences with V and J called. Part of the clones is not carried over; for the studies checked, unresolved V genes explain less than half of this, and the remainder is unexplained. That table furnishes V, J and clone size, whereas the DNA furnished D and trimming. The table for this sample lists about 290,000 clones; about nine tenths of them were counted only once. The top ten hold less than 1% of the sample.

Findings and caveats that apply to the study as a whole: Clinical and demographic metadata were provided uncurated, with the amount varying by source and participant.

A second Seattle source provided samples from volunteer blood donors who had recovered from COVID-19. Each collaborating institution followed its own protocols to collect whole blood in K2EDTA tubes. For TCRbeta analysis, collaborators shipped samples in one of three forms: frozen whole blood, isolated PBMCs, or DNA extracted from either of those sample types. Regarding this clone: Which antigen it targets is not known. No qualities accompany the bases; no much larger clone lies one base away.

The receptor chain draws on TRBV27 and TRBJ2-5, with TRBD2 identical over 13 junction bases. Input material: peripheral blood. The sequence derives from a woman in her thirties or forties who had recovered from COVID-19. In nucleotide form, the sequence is TGTGCCAGCAGCCCAATCCCACTAGCGGGAGGGGAGACCCAGTACTTC. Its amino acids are CASSPIPLAGGETQYF.